This T cell receptor beta chain was sequenced for a study of T cell changes during pregnancy in multiple sclerosis. The V gene's germline CDR1 is MDHEN and CDR2 SYDVKM. The CDR3 runs to 14 residues. Trimming took 6 bases from V and 4 from J; bases not matched to a gene: 4. Using immunoSEQ multiplex PCR, the repertoire was profiled, and TCRdb retains in-frame clones only, with some absent. The repertoire holds about 70,000 clones, over 90% seen once, with about 0.27% in the top ten. The clonotype originates from a female donor with multiple sclerosis, enrolled in a pregnancy study. The V gene is TRBV28, the J gene TRBJ2-1; TRBD2 matches at 9 bases. This specimen consisted of CD4+ T cells from peripheral blood mononuclear cells, obtained after pregnancy. The CDR3: CASRTSGGYNEQFF. DNA of the CDR3: TGTGCCAGCAGGACTAGCGGAGGATACAATGAGCAGTTCTTC.